This T cell receptor beta chain was sequenced for a study of regulatory T cells in long-lasting Graves disease. Study overall: Recently diagnosed Graves' patients had received antithyroid drugs for under 3 months. Study-wide results and caveats: Newly diagnosed patients had higher TCR diversity than persistent Graves' patients did. TRBV28, TRBJ1-2 and TRBJ2-5 were favored in persistent disease.

Documented time point: newly diagnosed GD, antithyroid drugs for less than 3 months. TCR sequences were obtained from RNA taken from PBMCs. As concerns this clonotype: Its antigen is as yet unknown.

Sequencing libraries for TCR beta were prepared with iRepertoire HTBI primers and Arm-PCR of CDR3 regions. TCRdb reprocessed the multiplex PCR reads with MiXCR, giving one entry per CDR3 protein. This table holds over 350,000 distinct CDR3 sequences, roughly 15% found once. Trimming removed 7 bases at V and 7 bases at J, with 7 bases between. Germline CDR1 reads MRHNA; CDR2 reads SNTAGT. CDR3 length: 11 residues. The same sample was also studied in work on T cells in Graves' hyperthyroidism and ophthalmopathy. From that second work: The HTBI primer set drove a first-round RT-PCR of the TCR CDR3.

The V and J genes are TRBV6-4 and TRBJ2-2, with no clear D. This sequence originates from a woman in her fifties or sixties with Graves disease. Material: peripheral blood mononuclear cells (PBMCs), obtained at new diagnosis, from a patient treated with antithyroid drugs. The CDR3 region is CASTDVGELFF. Here the CDR3 DNA reads TGTGCCAGCACAGATGTCGGGGAGCTGTTTTTT.